Sequencing of this T cell receptor beta chain was carried out in a study of T-cell reconstitution after alpha-beta-depleted transplantation in children. A library of TCRbeta sequences, prepared with unique molecular identifiers, was generated. TCRdb ran MiXCR on the PCR reads and lists one entry per CDR3 protein. Among 500,000 to 600,000 distinct CDR3 sequences listed, 18% were seen once. Germline-derived CDR1 and CDR2 are DFQATT and SNEGSKA (reference sequence). This CDR3 contains 13 residues. V shed 1 base and J shed 4 bases, with 8 bases lying between them. This sequence was found in a human donor who donated a stem cell graft to a child with acute lymphoblastic leukemia. The V and J genes are TRBV20-1 and TRBJ1-5, with D uncertain. The source was PBMCs from the stem cell graft donor, collected from the stem cell graft. The CDR3 DNA sequence: TGCAGTGCTAGAGCGCCGGGAAATCAGCCCCAGCATTTT. It translates to CSARAPGNQPQHF.